This TCR beta chain emerged from a study of blood T cell repertoires in COVID-19. Overall study: Sample material is recorded as cDNA or gDNA derived from T cells, B-cell-depleted T cells, or PBMCs.

Only in-frame clones appear in the TCRdb table, and some are missing; sequencing was by immunoSEQ multiplex PCR. The sample carries 150,000 to 200,000 clones, approximately 89% recorded once. The clonotype originates from a woman in her thirties with acute or convalescent COVID-19. The sequencing input was peripheral blood.

The CDR3 here is CASSWTLSSGANVLTF. Written as DNA, the CDR3 is TGCGCCAGCAGCTGGACTCTTTCCTCTGGGGCCAACGTCCTGACTTTC. V and J are TRBV5-1 and TRBJ2-6, with a tentative D call TRBD2 (5 bases). The CDR3 runs 16 residues. V dropped 3 bases and J dropped 0 bases, with 10 bases sitting between them. Germline assignment: CDR1 SGHRS and CDR2 YFSETQ. Combining the CDR3 with reference TRBV5-1 and TRBJ2-6 gives the whole variable domain KAGVTQTPRYLIKTRGQQVTLSCSPISGHRSVSWYQQTPGQGLQFLFEYFSETQRNKGNFPGRFSGRQFSNSRSEMNVSTLELGDSALYLCASSWTLSSGANVLTFGAGSRLTVL.